One sample yielded the 15 T cell receptor beta chains listed below, sequenced in a study of blood T cell repertoires in COVID-19. Measured with immunoSEQ multiplex PCR; TCRdb has only the in-frame clones, and not every one. The repertoire includes approximately 110,000 clones, over 70% of them detected once, and roughly 7% sits in the top ten. Sequencing used peripheral blood. The receptor set was obtained from a woman aged 50 to 65 with acute or convalescent COVID-19.

This chain uses TRBV19 with TRBJ1-2; no definite D call. Per germline, CDR1 LNHDA and CDR2 SQIVND (reference sequence). CDR3 length equals 10 residues. V dropped 10 bases and J dropped 7 bases, with 10 bases sitting between them. The CDR3 is CATSEIGYTF. CDR3 DNA sequence: TGTGCCACCTCAGAAATTGGCTACACCTTC.

The rearrangement links TRBV20-1 to TRBJ1-2; D gene uncertain. CDR1 is DFQATT, CDR2 SNEGSKA, per germline (reference sequence). The CDR3 contains 11 residues. V lost 3 bases, J lost 3 bases, and 5 bases lay in between. The CDR3 loop reads CSASPDYGYTF. The CDR3 DNA sequence: TGCAGTGCTAGTCCGGACTATGGCTACACCTTC.

This chain connects TRBV6-5 to TRBJ1-1, with D possibly matching TRBD1 (5 bases). Looked up from germline, CDR1 is MNHEY and CDR2 is SVGAGI. V was shortened by 6 bases and J by 1 base, with 9 bases between the two germline ends. The CDR3 length is 13 residues. In nucleotides, the CDR3 is TGTGCCAGCAGGAAGGGGAAGAACACTGAAGCTTTCTTT. It translates to CASRKGKNTEAFF.

This clone came up once. The chain uses TRBV6-6 and TRBJ1-2; no clear D gene. Germline values: CDR1 MNHNY, CDR2 SVGAGI (reference sequence). CDR3 length: 14 amino acids. V was trimmed by 9 bases and J by 0 bases, leaving 14 bases between them. CDR3: CASSPPFTNYGYTF. For the CDR3, the DNA is TGTGCCAGTAGTCCCCCTTTTACTAACTATGGCTACACCTTC.

CDR3 nucleotides: TGTGCCAGCAGCAGGCGGAGCGACGAGAGCTCCTACGAGCAGTACTTC. It yields the protein CASSRRSDESSYEQYF. V and J are TRBV7-2 and TRBJ2-7; D uncertain. Germline V gene data show CDR1 as SGHTA and CDR2 as FQGNSA. This CDR3 is built from 16 residues. V was pared by 5 bases and J by 0 bases, with 17 bases between.

The genes are TRBV5-1 and TRBJ1-6, with 8 bases identical to TRBD1. This CDR3 is built from 14 residues. Germline trimming cut 2 bases from V and 10 bases from J; bases unmatched to any gene: 5. Germline CDR1 SGHRS, CDR2 YFSETQ. The CDR3 reads CASSLEDRVSPLHF. CDR3 nucleotides: TGCGCCAGCAGCTTAGAGGACAGGGTCTCACCCCTCCACTTT.

The V and J genes are TRBV2 and TRBJ2-7; TRBD1 is a possible D gene (6 bases). Trimming pared 10 bases from V and 2 bases from J, leaving 18 bases between. CDR3 length: 14 residues. Germline CDR1 and CDR2: SNHLY and FYNNEI. The CDR3: CAITLKGVTYEQYF. The CDR3 coding sequence is TGTGCCATCACCCTAAAGGGGGTGACCTACGAGCAGTACTTC.

The chain combines TRBV3-1 (or the pseudogene TRBV3-2) with TRBJ2-1; D uncertain. Trimming pared 4 bases from V and 6 bases from J, leaving 10 bases between. CDR3 length equals 13 residues. In germline, CDR1 is LGHDT, CDR2 YNNKEL (reference sequence). The CDR3 region is CASSPLSGNEQFF. The DNA of the CDR3 is TGTGCCAGCAGCCCCCTCTCGGGCAATGAGCAGTTCTTC.

Concerning this clone: This may come from a read error, since a much larger clone is one base off. The sample carries other DNA sequences with the same CDR3. This CDR3 is CASSYTGGRNEQYF. The CDR3 DNA reads TGTGCTAGCAGTTATACGGGGGGGAGAAACGAGCAGTACTTC. The genes are TRBV6-2 or TRBV6-3 and TRBJ2-7; 8 bases match TRBD2. Germline loops: CDR1 MNHEY, CDR2 SVGEGT. The CDR3 has 14 residues.

This clone was observed a single time. This chain links TRBV2 with TRBJ2-5; 9 nucleotides line up with TRBD1. The V and J ends lost 5 bases and 5 bases, in that order; junction bases with no gene match: 6. The CDR3 covers 14 residues. The germline V gene encodes CDR1 SNHLY and CDR2 FYNNEI. This CDR3 reads CASSSQTGGETQYF. The CDR3 DNA is TGTGCCAGCAGTAGTCAGACAGGGGGTGAGACCCAGTACTTC.

The chain uses TRBV6-5 and TRBJ2-1, with D maybe TRBD1 (5 bases). Germline V lookup: CDR1 MNHEY, CDR2 SVGAGI. The CDR3 is made up of 14 amino acids. V shed 7 bases and J shed 4 bases, with 14 bases lying between them. CDR3 nucleotides: TGTGCCAGCACAGCAGGGTTGGAATACAATGAGCAGTTCTTC. Encoded protein: CASTAGLEYNEQFF.

The rearrangement links TRBV5-1 to TRBJ1-1; possible D gene TRBD1, 5 bases. Trimming shortened V by 7 bases and J by 0 bases, and 16 bases separated the two germline ends. The germline V gene has CDR1 SGHRS and CDR2 YFSETQ. The CDR3 has 15 residues. CDR3 loop: CASQLMGGLNTEAFF. DNA for the CDR3: TGCGCCAGCCAGCTCATGGGGGGTTTGAACACTGAAGCTTTCTTT.

The J gene is TRBJ1-3, the V gene TRBV24-1; D remains unclear. This CDR3 has 15 amino acids. The germline V gene encodes CDR1 KGHDR and CDR2 SFDVKD. Trimming pared 3 bases from V and 3 bases from J, leaving 11 bases between. The CDR3 loop is CATSDIGSGGNTIYF. The CDR3, as DNA: TGTGCCACCAGTGATATTGGCAGCGGTGGAAACACCATATATTTT.

This clone was recorded once. V gene TRBV6-6 combines with J gene TRBJ1-1; D is possibly TRBD1 (6 bases). CDR1 and CDR2 from the germline V gene are MNHNY and SVGAGI (reference sequence). V gave up 11 bases and J gave up 2 bases, with 15 bases separating them. This CDR3 has 13 residues. As DNA, the CDR3 is TGTGCCGGATCAGGGGAGGGAAACACTGAAGCTTTCTTT. This encodes CAGSGEGNTEAFF.

V is TRBV5-1 and J is TRBJ1-2; 7 positions agree with TRBD1. V trimming: 3 bases; J trimming: 7 bases; junction bases outside the gene matches: 15. CDR3 length: 16 residues. Germline V gene sequence: CDR1 SGHRS, CDR2 YFSETQ. The CDR3 DNA sequence: TGCGCCAGCAGCTCAGGCAGGAGGGGGCCATTAAGTGGCTACACCTTC. It translates to CASSSGRRGPLSGYTF. Looking up the rest from reference TRBV5-1 and TRBJ1-2 gives the full variable domain: KAGVTQTPRYLIKTRGQQVTLSCSPISGHRSVSWYQQTPGQGLQFLFEYFSETQRNKGNFPGRFSGRQFSNSRSEMNVSTLELGDSALYLCASSSGRRGPLSGYTFGSGTRLTVV.